The following is a TCR beta chain sequence with its context. These data are taken from a study of blood T cell repertoires in COVID-19. Looked up from germline, CDR1 is SGDLS and CDR2 is YYNGEE. CDR3 size: 17 residues. V gave up 0 bases and J gave up 0 bases, with 10 bases separating them. TCRdb keeps only in-frame clones here, not all; method: immunoSEQ multiplex PCR. The sample holds about 260,000 clones, more than 90% seen once. This clonotype was sampled from a person under 35 with COVID-19, enrolled during active disease. Specimen: peripheral blood. The gene calls are TRBV9 and TRBJ1-6, with D uncertain. DNA for the CDR3: TGTGCCAGCAGCGTAGGCCCGGGGAGCTCCTATAATTCACCCCTCCACTTT. Its protein product is CASSVGPGSSYNSPLHF.